These 8 T cell receptor beta chains originate from one sample sequenced in a study of blood T cell repertoires in COVID-19. Assay: immunoSEQ multiplex PCR; the TCRdb copy retains only in-frame clones and omits some. This sample yields tens of thousands of clones, of which about 81% are seen a single time; 20% to 25% belongs to the top ten. The specimen was peripheral blood. Receptor source: a woman aged 60 to 75 with acute or convalescent COVID-19.

This sequence joins TRBV6-5 and TRBJ1-1; 8 nucleotides align to TRBD1. V lost 6 bases to trimming and J lost 6 bases; unmatched junction nucleotides: 6. The CDR3 consists of 13 residues. Germline V gene lookup returns CDR1 MNHEY and CDR2 SVGAGI. CDR3 in amino acids: CASSLGQGSEAFF. The CDR3 DNA follows: TGTGCCAGCAGCCTTGGACAGGGCTCTGAAGCTTTCTTT.

The chain employs TRBV10-3 and TRBJ1-1; 9 nucleotides line up with TRBD1. V lost 10 bases and J lost 5; bases outside the gene matches: 11. Looked up from germline, CDR1 is ENHRY and CDR2 is SYGVKD. The CDR3 totals 14 residues. The CDR3, as DNA: TGTGCCACCATCCGGACAGGGGATTCGACTGAAGCTTTCTTT. Its protein product is CATIRTGDSTEAFF.

This chain joins TRBV11-3 and TRBJ1-2, with 10 bases lining up with TRBD1. This CDR3 comprises 16 residues. Losses at the gene ends were 2 bases for V and 0 bases for J; bases not matched to a gene: 3. Germline V gives CDR1 SGHNT, CDR2 YENEEA. The CDR3 coding sequence is TGTGCCAGCAGCTTACGGGACAGGGGAGCTAACTATGGCTACACCTTC. Translated, it gives CASSLRDRGANYGYTF.

The chain couples TRBV19 to TRBJ1-2; weak D call: TRBD1 (6 bases). Germline CDR1 reads LNHDA; CDR2 reads SQIVND (reference sequence). The CDR3 loop spans 15 amino acids. V lost 4 bases to trimming and J lost 0 bases, with 12 bases between them. The CDR3 here is CASSKGDPANYGYTF. As DNA, the CDR3 is TGTGCCAGTAGTAAGGGGGACCCAGCTAACTATGGCTACACCTTC. Using reference TRBV19 and TRBJ1-2 for the parts outside the CDR3, the full variable domain is DGGITQSPKYLFRKEGQNVTLSCEQNLNHDAMYWYRQDPGQGLRLIYYSQIVNDFQKGDIAEGYSVSREKKESFPLTVTSAQKNPTAFYLCASSKGDPANYGYTFGSGTRLTVV.

This chain links TRBV2 with TRBJ1-2, with D tentatively TRBD1 (5 bases). The ends were cut back, 1 base at V and 5 bases at J, with 11 bases in the middle. The CDR3 loop spans 14 amino acids. The germline V gene has CDR1 SNHLY and CDR2 FYNNEI. The CDR3 loop reads CASSEGRVGYGYTF. CDR3 coding DNA: TGTGCCAGCAGTGAAGGCAGGGTAGGATATGGCTACACCTTC.

V is TRBV7-6 and J is TRBJ2-1, with TRBD2 matching 13 bases. Trimming took 5 bases from V and 0 from J; bases not matched to a gene: 13. In germline, CDR1 is SGHVS, CDR2 FNYEAQ. This CDR3 comprises 20 residues. The CDR3 loop reads CASSQRLLLAGGSSYNEQFF. The CDR3 DNA follows: TGTGCCAGCAGCCAGCGGTTACTACTAGCGGGGGGGAGCTCCTACAATGAGCAGTTCTTC.

The J gene is TRBJ2-2, the V gene TRBV20-1; 8 bases are a match to TRBD2. Germline V gene lookup returns CDR1 DFQATT and CDR2 SNEGSKA (reference sequence). CDR3 length: 14 residues. J gave up 4 bases and V 3 bases, and 4 bases lay outside the gene matches. In DNA, the CDR3 is TGCAGTGCTAGTCTCGCGGGGGGCACCGGGGAGCTGTTTTTT. It codes for CSASLAGGTGELFF.

This chain joins TRBV2 and TRBJ1-5, with D unclear. Germline loops: CDR1 SNHLY, CDR2 FYNNEI. The CDR3 length is 13 residues. Between the trimmed V and J ends, which lost 6 bases and 9 bases, there was a span of 15 bases. In DNA form, the CDR3 reads TGTGCCAGCAGGGGAGACTCCCCTGGGCCCCAGCATTTT. Protein product: CASRGDSPGPQHF.